The source of this TCR beta chain is a study of beta chain features in type 1 diabetes. Reverse transcribing all isolated RNA meant expressed TCRB transcripts were sequenced. Assay used: immunoSEQ multiplex PCR; TCRdb lists only in-frame clones, some missing. The repertoire consists of some 250,000 clones, with 27% occurring once and the leading ten covering approximately 4%. Germline CDR1 and CDR2: MNHEY and SVGAGI. The CDR3 consists of 14 residues. V was shortened by 2 bases and J by 2 bases, with 8 bases between the two germline ends. This clonotype originated in a man aged 30-40 years in good health. Material: central memory CD4+ T cells from blood. The gene calls are TRBV6-5 and TRBJ2-3, with D possibly matching TRBD2 (5 bases). Here the CDR3 DNA reads TGTGCCAGCAGTTACAGCGGAATCACAGATACGCAGTATTTT. This sequence encodes CASSYSGITDTQYF.